Here is one T cell receptor (beta chain) with its context. Antigen unknown. This entry comes from a study of siplizumab effects on memory and regulatory T cells. Broader study findings: Naive T cells, seemingly more diverse than memory cells, seemed major alloresponse contributors. With siplizumab, cumulative frequency of CD4+ memory-derived alloreactive sequences dropped significantly. On average, about 70% of mappable alloreactive CD4+ clones were Treg-derived under siplizumab, against 25% to 30% in controls.

The assay was immunoSEQ multiplex PCR, and TCRdb's table has in-frame clones only and misses some. This table holds 90,000 to 95,000 clones, roughly 93% found once. Looked up from germline, CDR1 is MNHEY and CDR2 is SMNVEV (reference sequence). This CDR3 spans 13 amino acids. V was trimmed by 2 bases and J by 2 bases, leaving 5 bases between them. V usage is TRBV27 and J usage is TRBJ2-3; no definite D call. Material for sequencing was CD8+ T cells sorted from blood. The TCR sequence derives from a human donor in good health. In nucleotides, the CDR3 is TGTGCCAGCAGTTTACTCATCACAGATACGCAGTATTTT. It translates to CASSLLITDTQYF.